Listed below are T cell receptor beta chains from one sample, sequenced in a study of blood T cells in healthy people across ages. TCRdb fed the 5' RACE reads into MiXCR, producing one record per CDR3 protein. The sample consists of 2 million or so distinct CDR3 sequences, about 49% of them appearing once. Source material: blood. These TCRs come from a woman aged 40 to 55 in good health. The CDR3 runs from the conserved cysteine through the conserved F or W. The D gene is left open where the match is weak. Not every row has a clone size; where given, it reads once, few, many or a size class.

-	TRBV25-1	TRBJ1-1	-	CASSEVGEAFF	TGTGCCAGCAGCGAAGTGGGTGAAGCTTTCTTT
few	TRBV4-1	TRBJ2-1	TRBD1	CASSGAGTGVLDEQFF	TGCGCCAGCAGCGGAGCCGGGACAGGGGTGTTAGATGAGCAGTTCTTC
-	TRBV15	TRBJ1-4	-	CATSRALRHDEKLFF	TGTGCCACCAGCAGGGCCCTTCGGCACGACGAAAAACTGTTTTTT
few	TRBV10-3	TRBJ2-1	-	CAIRGFGGSYNEQFF	TGTGCCATCAGGGGCTTCGGGGGATCCTACAATGAGCAGTTCTTC
few	TRBV7-7	TRBJ2-7	-	CASSARDFGGEQYF	TGTGCTAGCAGCGCAAGGGACTTTGGGGGAGAGCAGTACTTC
few	TRBV9	TRBJ2-7	-	CASSVGVQGSEQYF	TGTGCCAGCAGCGTAGGGGTACAGGGCAGCGAGCAGTACTTC
-	TRBV12-3/TRBV12-4	TRBJ2-5	-	CASSLGTPGAQYF	TGTGCCAGCAGTCTCGGGACTCCCGGTGCCCAGTACTTC
-	TRBV7-9	TRBJ2-7	-	CASSLQEPSTYEQYF	TGTGCCAGCAGCCTACAGGAGCCATCGACCTACGAGCAGTACTTC
-	TRBV6-2/TRBV6-3	TRBJ2-6	TRBD1	CASTTERQGYSGANVLTF	TGTGCCAGCACTACAGAACGACAGGGTTATTCTGGGGCCAACGTCCTGACTTTC
few	TRBV5-1	TRBJ1-6	-	CASSSQPDMGNSPLHF	TGCGCCAGCAGCTCTCAACCTGACATGGGGAATTCACCCCTCCACTTT
-	TRBV7-9	TRBJ2-3	-	CASSQAGTNTDTQYF	TGTGCCAGCAGCCAAGCCGGGACCAACACAGATACGCAGTATTTT
-	TRBV3-1	TRBJ2-1	TRBD2	CASSQSLAGGDEQFF	TGTGCCAGCAGCCAAAGTCTAGCGGGGGGGGATGAGCAGTTCTTC
-	TRBV27	TRBJ2-1	TRBD1	CASSSLGQGLSYNEQFF	TGTGCCAGCAGTTCCCTCGGACAGGGGCTGTCGTACAATGAGCAGTTCTTC
-	TRBV7-2	TRBJ2-3	TRBD1	CASSGQGQTDTQYF	TGTGCCAGCTCCGGACAGGGGCAAACAGATACGCAGTATTTT
-	TRBV27	TRBJ2-7	-	CASSSRATAAIYEQYF	TGTGCCAGCAGTTCCAGGGCCACGGCGGCTATCTACGAGCAGTACTTC
-	TRBV2	TRBJ1-2	-	CASSVREVNYGYTF	TGTGCCAGCAGTGTCAGGGAAGTTAACTATGGCTACACCTTC
-	TRBV29-1	TRBJ2-3	TRBD2	CSVEDGRANTQYF	TGCAGCGTTGAAGATGGGAGGGCGAATACGCAGTATTTT
-	TRBV27	TRBJ2-4	-	CASSLAQGNIQYF	TGTGCCAGCAGTTTGGCACAGGGAAACATTCAGTACTTC
-	TRBV4-3	TRBJ2-7	TRBD1	CASSQTGTGFFYEQYF	TGCGCCAGCAGCCAGACCGGGACAGGGTTTTTCTACGAGCAGTACTTC
once	TRBV25-1	TRBJ2-2	TRBD2	CASSEPVAGGNTGELFF	TGTGCCAGCAGTGAGCCCGTAGCGGGGGGGAACACCGGGGAGCTGTTTTTT
-	TRBV28	TRBJ2-7	-	CATDRGYEQYF	TGTGCCACGGACAGAGGCTACGAGCAGTACTTC
few	TRBV4-3	TRBJ1-2	-	CASRDLYGYTF	TGCGCCAGCAGGGACCTCTATGGCTACACCTTC
-	TRBV20-1	TRBJ2-7	-	CSASPPRRGSYEQYF	TGCAGTGCTAGCCCCCCCCGACGGGGCTCCTACGAGCAGTACTTC
few	TRBV27	TRBJ2-7	TRBD1	CASSPLWAGGSYEQYF	TGTGCCAGCAGTCCCCTCTGGGCAGGGGGCAGTTACGAGCAGTACTTC
few	TRBV5-1	TRBJ2-1	-	CASRLRGGYPAIDNEQFF	TGCGCCAGCCGGCTACGTGGGGGATACCCCGCGATCGACAATGAGCAGTTCTTC
few	TRBV5-1	TRBJ2-1	-	CASSLAPSGFSSYNEQFF	TGCGCCAGCAGCTTAGCCCCTTCGGGGTTCAGCTCCTACAATGAGCAGTTCTTC
-	TRBV6-6	TRBJ1-2	TRBD1	CASRSPGQGYGYTF	TGTGCCAGTAGGTCACCGGGACAGGGATATGGCTACACCTTC
-	TRBV20-1	TRBJ2-7	-	CSARGQGNYEQYF	TGCAGTGCTAGAGGGCAGGGAAACTACGAGCAGTACTTC
few	TRBV4-3	TRBJ2-7	-	CASSQDSESYYEQYF	TGCGCCAGCAGCCAAGACAGCGAGAGCTACTACGAGCAGTACTTC
few	TRBV2	TRBJ2-5	-	CASSDWAPRGETQYF	TGTGCCAGCAGTGACTGGGCTCCCCGGGGAGAGACCCAGTACTTC
few	TRBV12-3/TRBV12-4	TRBJ2-1	-	CASSLRGQVNNEQFF	TGTGCCAGCAGTTTGCGTGGGCAGGTTAACAATGAGCAGTTCTTC
few	TRBV20-1	TRBJ1-2	-	CSARGQGRDYGYTF	TGCAGTGCTAGAGGGCAGGGTAGGGACTATGGCTACACCTTC
-	TRBV7-2	TRBJ1-2	TRBD1	CASSLEDRGLYGYTF	TGTGCCAGCAGCTTAGAGGACAGGGGCCTCTATGGCTACACCTTC
-	TRBV12-3/TRBV12-4	TRBJ2-1	-	CGIGGAHNEQFF	TGCGGGATTGGGGGGGCGCACAATGAGCAGTTCTTC
-	TRBV5-1	TRBJ1-2	TRBD1	CASSQDGTGASYTF	TGCGCCAGCAGCCAAGATGGGACAGGGGCGAGCTACACCTTC
-	TRBV7-6	TRBJ2-5	TRBD1	CASSLRGDRGLTETQYF	TGTGCCAGCAGCTTAAGGGGGGACAGGGGGCTAACCGAGACCCAGTACTTC
-	TRBV12-3/TRBV12-4	TRBJ2-5	TRBD2	CASSPREFETQYF	TGTGCCAGCAGTCCGCGGGAGTTTGAGACCCAGTACTTC
-	TRBV9	TRBJ2-3	-	CASSVEAGNTDTQYF	TGTGCCAGCAGCGTAGAGGCTGGAAACACAGATACGCAGTATTTT
few	TRBV5-1	TRBJ1-1	-	CASKRNTGKGAEAFF	TGCGCCAGTAAGAGAAATACGGGGAAAGGGGCTGAAGCTTTCTTT
-	TRBV29-1	TRBJ1-2	-	CSVEVGEGKNNYGYTF	TGCAGCGTTGAAGTAGGGGAGGGGAAAAATAACTATGGCTACACCTTC
few	TRBV20-1	TRBJ1-5	-	CSAPPVDRSDQPQHF	TGCAGTGCCCCGCCGGTCGACCGGTCAGATCAGCCCCAGCATTTT